A single sample gave rise to the 28 T cell receptor beta chains below, sequenced in a study of beta chain features in type 1 diabetes. Since all of the isolated RNA was reverse transcribed, expressed TCRB transcripts were what got sequenced. The repertoire was sequenced with immunoSEQ multiplex PCR; TCRdb's copy has only in-frame clones and lacks some. The sample records 160,000 or so clones, approximately 10% being singletons. Source material: central memory CD4+ T cells from blood. These receptors came from a man aged 18 to 30 in good health.

This clone was observed many times. The V gene is TRBV6-5, the J gene TRBJ2-5; tentative D call: TRBD2 (5 bases). The CDR3 covers 13 residues. The ends were cut back, 2 bases at V and 5 bases at J, with 9 bases in the middle. CDR1 is MNHEY and CDR2 is SVGAGI in the germline V gene. CDR3 bases: TGTGCCAGCAGTTACCCAGGACTTGAGACCCAGTACTTC. This codes for CASSYPGLETQYF.

V and J are TRBV19 and TRBJ2-1, with a weak D call TRBD1 (6 bases). CDR3 length: 16 amino acids. Trimming stripped 1 base from V and 7 bases from J, with 17 bases between. Per germline, CDR1 LNHDA and CDR2 SQIVND (reference sequence). DNA for the CDR3: TGTGCCAGTAGTATAGCGGGACACAGCCCAAGGAATGAGCAGTTCTTC. Protein product: CASSIAGHSPRNEQFF.

There are many counts of this clone. This chain connects TRBV30 to TRBJ2-7; tentatively, D is TRBD2 (6 bases). Trimming left V 5 bases short and J 2 bases short, with 13 bases between. The CDR3 totals 13 residues. Per the germline V gene, CDR1 is GTSNPN and CDR2 is SVGIG (reference sequence). The CDR3 region is CAWSGGNPYEQYF. The CDR3 DNA is TGTGCCTGGTCCGGAGGGAACCCCTACGAGCAGTACTTC.

This clone has more than one count but fewer than ten. This chain joins TRBV9 and TRBJ2-1, with 7 nucleotides matching TRBD1. The CDR3 spans 15 residues. Trimming at V came to 3 bases and at J to 0 bases, leaving 3 bases not matched to a gene. CDR1 and CDR2 (germline): SGDLS, YYNGEE. As DNA, the CDR3 is TGTGCCAGCAGCGCTACAGGGGACTCCTACAATGAGCAGTTCTTC. Protein sequence: CASSATGDSYNEQFF.

This clone was counted a few times. The chain couples TRBV11-2 to TRBJ2-1; 12 bases line up with TRBD2. CDR1 and CDR2 (germline): SGHAT, FQNNGV. CDR3 length: 16 residues. The V gene end was trimmed by 5 bases and the J gene end by 6 bases; junction bases not matched to a gene: 8. CDR3: CASSPQLAGGINEQFF. The CDR3 DNA sequence: TGTGCCAGCAGCCCCCAGCTAGCGGGAGGGATCAATGAGCAGTTCTTC.

This clone was observed many times. V and J are TRBV7-8 and TRBJ2-3; the match to TRBD2 covers 10 bases. Unmatched junction bases numbered 8, after V lost 2 bases and J lost 3 bases. The germline V gene has CDR1 SGHVS and CDR2 FQNEAQ. This CDR3 region has 17 residues. CDR3 amino acids: CASSLRQTSGLTDTQYF. For the CDR3, the DNA is TGTGCCAGCAGCTTAAGGCAGACTAGCGGGCTTACAGATACGCAGTATTTT.

V and J are TRBV13 and TRBJ2-7; D could derive from TRBD1 or TRBD2 (5 bases each). The germline gives CDR1 PRHDT, CDR2 FYEKMQ (reference sequence). Trimming took off 2 bases at V and 9 bases at J, with 14 bases between the two ends. This CDR3 region has 13 residues. The CDR3 nucleotides read TGTGCCAGCAGCTTACGGTTTTGGGGGTGGCAGTACTTC. It encodes CASSLRFWGWQYF.

This chain uses TRBV19 with TRBJ2-6; the D gene is possibly TRBD1 (5 bases). Per germline, CDR1 LNHDA and CDR2 SQIVND (reference sequence). V was pared by 6 bases and J by 2 bases, with 11 bases between. The CDR3 totals 15 residues. CDR3 in DNA: TGTGCCAGTAGCCAACAGGAAACTGGGGCCAACGTCCTGACTTTC. Its translation is CASSQQETGANVLTF.

This clone was counted a few times. The chain's CDR3 is CASSYSGQAANQPQHF. CDR3 sequence (DNA): TGTGCCAGCAGTTACTCGGGACAGGCAGCTAATCAGCCCCAGCATTTT. The chain employs TRBV6-6 and TRBJ1-5; TRBD1 matches at 8 bases. V gave up 0 bases and J gave up 4 bases; unmatched junction bases: 5. The CDR3 is 16 amino acids. Looked up from germline, CDR1 is MNHNY and CDR2 is SVGAGI (reference sequence).

This clone was detected a few times. The chain employs TRBV5-1 and TRBJ2-5; D is unresolved. V was trimmed by 0 bases and J by 7 bases, leaving 10 bases between them. The germline V gene encodes CDR1 SGHRS and CDR2 YFSETQ. The CDR3 runs to 13 residues. CDR3 sequence reads: CASSLAGKGTQYF. The CDR3 coding sequence is TGCGCCAGCAGCTTGGCCGGTAAAGGGACCCAGTACTTC.

This chain uses TRBV7-3 with TRBJ2-5, with a tentative D call TRBD2 (5 bases). From germline, CDR1 is SGHTA and CDR2 FQGTGA. The CDR3 is 14 residues long. Between the trimmed V and J ends, which lost 0 bases and 4 bases, there was a span of 9 bases. The CDR3 protein is CASSLTEGTETQYF. The CDR3 nucleotides read TGTGCCAGCAGCTTAACAGAGGGAACAGAGACCCAGTACTTC.

This clone was observed a few times. The rearrangement links TRBV29-1 to TRBJ2-1; unclear D gene. Germline V gives CDR1 SQVTM, CDR2 ANQGSEA. There are 14 residues in the CDR3. V dropped 6 bases and J dropped 8 bases, with 20 bases sitting between them. The CDR3 nucleotides read TGCAGCGTGCTCAGTCGCGCTAGAAGCGATGAGCAGTTCTTC. Protein sequence: CSVLSRARSDEQFF.

The chain employs TRBV9 and TRBJ2-7, with D possibly TRBD1 on 5 matching bases. Trimming removed 2 bases at V and 2 bases at J, with 14 bases between. The length of the CDR3 is 15 residues. The V gene's germline CDR1 is SGDLS and CDR2 YYNGEE. In nucleotides, the CDR3 is TGTGCCAGCAGCGTGGGGCAGGGCCTTACCTACGAGCAGTACTTC. Its protein product is CASSVGQGLTYEQYF.

This clone occurred a few times. V is TRBV19 and J is TRBJ2-7; TRBD1 is a possible D gene (6 bases). V shed 0 bases and J shed 3 bases, with 6 bases lying between them. The CDR3 is 13 amino acids. The V gene's germline CDR1 is LNHDA and CDR2 SQIVND (reference sequence). The CDR3 DNA follows: TGTGCCAGTAGTATAGAAGGGGGCTACGAGCAGTACTTC. It yields the protein CASSIEGGYEQYF.

The chain is built from TRBV30 and TRBJ1-6, with D perhaps matching TRBD1 (6 bases). Germline CDR1 reads GTSNPN; CDR2 reads SVGIG (reference sequence). This CDR3 has 17 residues. Trimming took off 0 bases at V and 0 bases at J, with 12 bases between the two ends. DNA for the CDR3: TGTGCCTGGAGTGTAGGGAGGGGGAGCTCCTATAATTCACCCCTCCACTTT. As protein: CAWSVGRGSSYNSPLHF. The whole variable domain, remainder taken from reference TRBV30 and TRBJ1-6, is SQTIHQWPATLVQPVGSPLSLECTVEGTSNPNLYWYRQAAGRGLQLLFYSVGIGQISSEVPQNLSASRPQDRQFILSSKKLLLSDSGFYLCAWSVGRGSSYNSPLHFGNGTRLTVT.

This clone was seen a handful of times. Other DNA variants within this sample encode the same CDR3. The chain joins TRBV29-1 to TRBJ1-1; D unclear. Trimming removed 6 bases from V and 1 base from J, with 9 bases in between. The CDR3 sequence is 12 residues long. Germline CDR1 is SQVTM and CDR2 is ANQGSEA. The CDR3 DNA reads TGCAGCGTCGCACCCCCGAACACTGAAGCTTTCTTT. Protein sequence: CSVAPPNTEAFF.

The chain couples TRBV5-4 to TRBJ2-1; the D gene is possibly TRBD2 (5 bases). CDR1 and CDR2 from the germline V gene are SGHNT and YYREEE (reference sequence). Trimming removed 4 bases from V and 4 bases from J, with 9 bases in between. The CDR3 is made up of 13 amino acids. CDR3 loop: CASSATSYNEQFF. The CDR3 bases are TGTGCCAGCAGCGCCACTAGTTACAATGAGCAGTTCTTC.

The rearrangement joins TRBV7-9 to TRBJ2-1; 8 bases align to TRBD2. This CDR3 is built from 15 residues. Germline CDR1 and CDR2: SEHNR and FQNEAQ (reference sequence). V lost 2 bases, J lost 6 bases, and 6 bases stayed unmatched. This CDR3 reads CASSLSGTRTNEQFF. The CDR3, as DNA: TGTGCCAGCAGCTTATCCGGGACTAGAACCAATGAGCAGTTCTTC.

The CDR3 DNA reads as TGTGCCAGCAGCTTAAGATTCCAGGATAATGAAAAACTGTTTTTT. This translates into CASSLRFQDNEKLFF. J is TRBJ1-4 and V is TRBV7-9; D unclear. Germline V gene data show CDR1 as SEHNR and CDR2 as FQNEAQ (reference sequence). CDR3 length equals 15 residues. With 2 bases removed from V and 4 bases from J, the gap between germline ends came to 11 bases.

There are a few counts of this clone. The chain uses TRBV30 and TRBJ2-4, with a possible D match to TRBD2 (5 bases). The CDR3 length is 13 residues. CDR1 and CDR2 (germline): GTSNPN, SVGIG (reference sequence). The V and J ends lost 3 bases and 5 bases respectively, with 11 bases between them. CDR3 in DNA: TGTGCCTGGAGCCCCGGGATGCAAAACATTCAGTACTTC. Amino acid sequence: CAWSPGMQNIQYF.

The V and J genes are TRBV5-6 and TRBJ1-5, with D perhaps matching TRBD1 (5 bases). The ends were cut back, 6 bases at V and 6 bases at J, with 22 bases in the middle. CDR3 length equals 16 residues. Germline CDR1 is SGHDT and CDR2 is YYEEEE. The CDR3 coding sequence is TGTGCCAGCACACTTAGGGGTTCTCCGGAGCGTCAGCCCCAGCATTTT. It is translated as CASTLRGSPERQPQHF.

The CDR3 DNA is TGTGCCTCCTCCCCGGCCCTCCACTTT. It specifies CASSPALHF. The chain employs TRBV30 and TRBJ1-6; unclear D gene. V was cut by 7 bases and J by 14 bases, with 9 bases left in between. Germline CDR1 reads GTSNPN; CDR2 reads SVGIG (reference sequence). This CDR3 is 9 amino acids long.

This clone has more than one count but fewer than ten. The chain is built from TRBV30 and TRBJ1-1; D gene ambiguous. There are 15 residues in the CDR3. The V end was cut by 1 base, the J end by 1 base, with 13 bases between. Germline CDR1 GTSNPN, CDR2 SVGIG (reference sequence). The CDR3: CAWSDLGLKNTEAFF. DNA of the CDR3: TGTGCCTGGAGTGACCTTGGACTGAAGAACACTGAAGCTTTCTTT.

The chain uses TRBV5-6 and TRBJ2-1, with D possibly TRBD1 on 5 matching bases. This CDR3 has 14 amino acids. Trimming removed 0 bases from V and 15 bases from J, with 19 bases in between. Germline V gene lookup returns CDR1 SGHDT and CDR2 YYEEEE. CDR3 DNA: TGTGCCAGCAGCTTGGATGACCGAAGAGGCCAGGGGTTCTTC. Residues: CASSLDDRRGQGFF.

This clone was recorded a few times. This chain joins TRBV5-1 and TRBJ2-5, with D perhaps TRBD2 (5 bases). Germline loops: CDR1 SGHRS, CDR2 YFSETQ. V lost 6 bases to trimming and J lost 7 bases, with 16 bases between them. The CDR3 covers 13 residues. The CDR3 region has the DNA TGCGCCAGCAAGTCGGGCCAAGAGGGGACCCAGTACTTC. Protein sequence: CASKSGQEGTQYF.

Only a few counts were recorded for this clone. The chain joins TRBV11-1 to TRBJ2-1; the D gene is possibly TRBD1 (6 bases). The V and J ends lost 5 bases and 0 bases respectively, with 11 bases between them. The CDR3 length is 15 residues. In germline, CDR1 is SGHAT, CDR2 FQDESV (reference sequence). The CDR3 sequence: CASSAQGSSYNEQFF. The CDR3 nucleotides read TGTGCCAGCAGCGCCCAGGGGAGCTCCTACAATGAGCAGTTCTTC.

This clone was seen a few times. The J gene is TRBJ1-2, the V gene TRBV6-1; D is perhaps TRBD1 (6 bases). The germline V gene has CDR1 MNHNS and CDR2 SASEGT. The CDR3 is made up of 13 amino acids. The germline V and J ends were trimmed by 4 bases and 7 bases, with 13 bases remaining between them. CDR3 sequence: CASSVTQGRGYTF. As DNA, the CDR3 is TGTGCCAGCAGTGTAACACAGGGCCGTGGCTACACCTTC.

The chain joins TRBV5-1 to TRBJ1-6; TRBD1 agrees at 9 bases. The V gene's germline CDR1 is SGHRS and CDR2 YFSETQ. J lost 9 bases, V lost 6 bases, and 13 bases had no gene match. This CDR3 spans 16 amino acids. The CDR3 region is CASTLQGADVSSPLHF. CDR3 nucleotide sequence: TGCGCCAGCACCCTACAGGGGGCGGACGTAAGTTCACCCCTCCACTTT.